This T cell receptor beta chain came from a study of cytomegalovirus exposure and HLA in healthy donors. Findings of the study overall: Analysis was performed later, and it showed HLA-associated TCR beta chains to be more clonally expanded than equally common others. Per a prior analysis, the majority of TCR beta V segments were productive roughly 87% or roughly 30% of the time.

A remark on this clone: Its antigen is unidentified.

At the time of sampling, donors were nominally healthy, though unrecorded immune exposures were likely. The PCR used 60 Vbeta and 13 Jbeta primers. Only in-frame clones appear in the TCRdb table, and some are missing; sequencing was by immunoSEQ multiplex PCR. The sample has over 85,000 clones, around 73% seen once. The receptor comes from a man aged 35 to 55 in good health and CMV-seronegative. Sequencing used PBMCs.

The CDR3 bases are TGTGCCAGCAGCTTAGGCACAGGGCATTCACCCCTCCACTTT. Translating it yields CASSLGTGHSPLHF. V gene TRBV7-9 combines with J gene TRBJ1-6; D perhaps matches TRBD1 (6 bases). V lost 1 base and J 8 bases, leaving 9 bases between the germline ends. Per germline, CDR1 SEHNR and CDR2 FQNEAQ (reference sequence). CDR3 length: 14 amino acids.